The source of this T cell receptor beta chain is a study of glioma-infiltrating T cells after dendritic cell vaccination. About the research overall: Patients received autologous tumor lysate-pulsed dendritic cell vaccination between about 2002 and 2013.

The PCR used 60 V beta and 13 J beta primers. Libraries were prepared by immunoSEQ multiplex PCR; TCRdb keeps only in-frame clonotypes and omits some of them. Here the sample spans fewer than 90,000 clones, 75% to 90% being singletons. Germline V lookup: CDR1 MNHEY, CDR2 SVGAGI. V gave up 7 bases and J gave up 0 bases, with 15 bases separating them. The CDR3 has 15 residues. Indicated time point: after dendritic cell vaccination, including at tumor progression/relapse. Patients had residual fresh-frozen tumor tissue and more than two years of survival data. PBMC were collected before vaccination, two weeks after the third vaccination, and at progression.

The receptor was isolated from a human donor with glioblastoma. Source: blood, taken after dendritic cell vaccination. This chain joins TRBV6-5 and TRBJ1-2, with D perhaps matching TRBD1 (5 bases). CDR3 protein: CASILDSLANYGYTF. Written as DNA, the CDR3 is TGTGCCAGCATCCTAGACAGCTTAGCTAACTATGGCTACACCTTC.